Listed here are 17 T cell receptor beta chains from one sample, sequenced in a study of T cells expressing NK-cell markers. TCRdb reprocessed the 5' RACE reads and stores each CDR3 protein as one record, lacking DNA. This table holds 200,000 to 300,000 distinct CDR3 sequences. Input material: blood T cells: a sorted CD56 or NKG2C T cell subset, CD4+ or CD8+ T cells, or bulk PBMC T cells (not recorded which). The receptors originated from a woman aged 18-70 years in good health.

The CDR3 spells CASSYTDSAYNEQFF. The rearrangement links TRBV5-1 to TRBJ2-1. The CDR3 has 15 residues. Germline V lookup: CDR1 SGHRS, CDR2 YFSETQ. Drawing the rest from reference TRBV5-1 and TRBJ2-1, the complete variable domain is KAGVTQTPRYLIKTRGQQVTLSCSPISGHRSVSWYQQTPGQGLQFLFEYFSETQRNKGNFPGRFSGRQFSNSRSEMNVSTLELGDSALYLCASSYTDSAYNEQFFGPGTRLTVL.

V is TRBV10-3 and J is TRBJ1-1. Germline CDR1 is ENHRY and CDR2 is SYGVKD. CDR3 length: 11 amino acids. CDR3 residues: CAIGENTEAFF.

This chain joins TRBV20-1 and TRBJ2-1. This CDR3 has 11 amino acids. The germline CDR1 and CDR2 sequences are DFQATT and SNEGSKA (reference sequence). The CDR3 loop is CSARGVNEQFF.

This sequence joins TRBV3-1 and TRBJ2-5; TCRdb selects TRBD2, and the lack of DNA leaves this call unchecked. The CDR3 is 14 residues long. The germline V gene has CDR1 LGHDT and CDR2 YNNKEL (reference sequence). This CDR3 reads CASSRSGSVETQYF.

The chain uses TRBV12-3 or TRBV12-4 and TRBJ1-4. The CDR3 consists of 14 residues. The CDR3 loop reads CASRKTGNNEKLFF.

The rearrangement links TRBV7-2 to TRBJ1-4; TCRdb's assignment of TRBD1 cannot be checked, as there is no DNA. The CDR3 totals 14 residues. CDR1 SGHTA and CDR2 FQGNSA come from the germline V gene. The CDR3 reads CASSLARGSEKLFF.

The rearrangement uses TRBV20-1 and TRBJ2-4; TCRdb selects TRBD1, and the lack of DNA leaves this call unchecked. The CDR3 sequence is 14 residues long. Germline loops: CDR1 DFQATT, CDR2 SNEGSKA (reference sequence). The CDR3 sequence is CSAPVTVEGNIQYF.

The chain is built from TRBV4-1 and TRBJ2-2; with no DNA, the TCRdb D assignment of TRBD1 cannot be verified. The CDR3 spans 14 residues. Germline V gene sequence: CDR1 MGHRA, CDR2 YSYEKL. The CDR3 reads CASSQGTGYGELFF.

CDR3 sequence reads: CSVAGHNDADTQYF. The chain is built from TRBV29-1 and TRBJ2-3; checking the TCRdb D call of TRBD1 is not possible without DNA. This CDR3 has 14 amino acids. CDR1 and CDR2 (germline): SQVTM, ANQGSEA.

This chain joins TRBV5-1 and TRBJ2-3; TCRdb picks TRBD2, but there is no DNA to check that call. Looked up from germline, CDR1 is SGHRS and CDR2 is YFSETQ. This CDR3 has 16 residues. The CDR3 spells CASRRGLAGGPDTQYF.

This chain's CDR3 is CASRGRSKHSYNEQFF. The gene calls are TRBV6-1 and TRBJ2-1. The CDR3 is made up of 16 amino acids. Germline V gives CDR1 MNHNS, CDR2 SASEGT.

The V and J genes are TRBV7-2 and TRBJ1-2; TCRdb returns TRBD1, unconfirmable since there is no DNA. The CDR3 consists of 15 residues. Germline assignment: CDR1 SGHTA and CDR2 FQGNSA. CDR3 in amino acids: CASSGQGGTNYGYTF.

The gene calls are TRBV28 and TRBJ1-2; TCRdb's D call of TRBD1 is untestable without DNA. Germline loops: CDR1 MDHEN, CDR2 SYDVKM. The CDR3 runs 15 residues. CDR3 region: CASSLPDREFYGYTF.

The chain links TRBV12-3 or TRBV12-4 to TRBJ2-7; checking the TCRdb D call of TRBD2 is not possible without DNA. This CDR3 has 13 residues. CDR3 loop: CASSFQRTYEQYF.

V gene TRBV6-2 or TRBV6-3 combines with J gene TRBJ2-1; TCRdb picks TRBD2, but there is no DNA to check that call. The CDR3 sequence is 16 residues long. The germline V gene has CDR1 MNHEY and CDR2 SVGEGT. The CDR3 reads CASSYPGGLARDEQFF.

The chain uses TRBV7-9 and TRBJ1-4; the TCRdb call, TRBD1, lacks DNA for checking. CDR1 and CDR2 (germline): SEHNR, FQNEAQ (reference sequence). The CDR3 consists of 14 residues. The CDR3 protein is CASSSDRYNEKLFF.

The chain has TRBV6-2 or TRBV6-3 and TRBJ2-7; TCRdb lists TRBD2, though no DNA is available to test this call. Germline CDR1 reads MNHEY; CDR2 reads SVGEGT. The CDR3 has 15 amino acids. CDR3 region: CASSFTSGIPYEQYF.